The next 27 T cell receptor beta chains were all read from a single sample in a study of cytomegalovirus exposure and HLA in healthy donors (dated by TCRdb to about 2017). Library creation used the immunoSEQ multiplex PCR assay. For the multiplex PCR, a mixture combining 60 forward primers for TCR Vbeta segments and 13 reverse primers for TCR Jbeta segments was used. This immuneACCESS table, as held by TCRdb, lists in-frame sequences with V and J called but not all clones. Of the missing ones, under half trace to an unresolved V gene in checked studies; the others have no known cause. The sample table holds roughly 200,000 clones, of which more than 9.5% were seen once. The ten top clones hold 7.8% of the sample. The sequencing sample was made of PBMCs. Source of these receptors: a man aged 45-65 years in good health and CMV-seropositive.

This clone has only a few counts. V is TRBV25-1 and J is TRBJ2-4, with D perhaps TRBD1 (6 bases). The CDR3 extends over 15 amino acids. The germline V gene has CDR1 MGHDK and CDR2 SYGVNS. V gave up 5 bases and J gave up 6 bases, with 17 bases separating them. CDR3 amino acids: CASSRIAGVGNIQYF. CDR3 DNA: TGTGCCAGCAGTAGAATTGCAGGGGTAGGAAACATTCAGTACTTC.

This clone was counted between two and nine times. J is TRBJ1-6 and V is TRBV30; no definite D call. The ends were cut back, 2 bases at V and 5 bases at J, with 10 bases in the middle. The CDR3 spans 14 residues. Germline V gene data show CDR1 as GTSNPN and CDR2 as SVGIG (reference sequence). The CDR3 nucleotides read TGTGCCTGGAGTCTGAAACCAGATAATTCACCCCTCCACTTT. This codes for CAWSLKPDNSPLHF. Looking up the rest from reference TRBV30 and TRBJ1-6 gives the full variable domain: SQTIHQWPATLVQPVGSPLSLECTVEGTSNPNLYWYRQAAGRGLQLLFYSVGIGQISSEVPQNLSASRPQDRQFILSSKKLLLSDSGFYLCAWSLKPDNSPLHFGNGTRLTVT.

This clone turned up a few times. CDR3 DNA sequence: TGTGCCAGCAGTGACTGGGAGGGGACTGAAGCTTTCTTT. Amino acid sequence: CASSDWEGTEAFF. The rearrangement uses TRBV6-4 and TRBJ1-1; D may be TRBD1 (5 bases). Germline V CDR1 and CDR2: MRHNA, SNTAGT. The CDR3 spans 13 residues. V shed 1 base and J shed 5 bases, with 8 bases lying between them.

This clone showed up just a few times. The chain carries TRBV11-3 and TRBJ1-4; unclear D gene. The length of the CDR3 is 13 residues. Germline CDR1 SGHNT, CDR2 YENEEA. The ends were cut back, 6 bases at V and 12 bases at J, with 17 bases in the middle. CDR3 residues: CASSPVLAEELFF. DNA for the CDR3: TGTGCCAGCAGTCCAGTCTTGGCGGAGGAACTGTTTTTT.

CDR3 loop: CASSVGQSNTEAFF. DNA for the CDR3: TGTGCCAGCAGCGTAGGTCAGTCGAACACTGAAGCTTTCTTT. This chain connects TRBV9 to TRBJ1-1, with D unclear. The CDR3 length is 14 residues. The germline gives CDR1 SGDLS, CDR2 YYNGEE. Trimming removed 0 bases from V and 1 base from J, with 7 bases in between.

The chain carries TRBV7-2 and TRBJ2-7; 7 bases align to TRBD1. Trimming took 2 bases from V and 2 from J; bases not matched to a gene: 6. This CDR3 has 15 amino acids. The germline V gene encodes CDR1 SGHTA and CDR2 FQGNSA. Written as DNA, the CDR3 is TGTGCCAGCAGCTTACTAGACAGGGCCCCCTACGAGCAGTACGTC. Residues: CASSLLDRAPYEQYV.

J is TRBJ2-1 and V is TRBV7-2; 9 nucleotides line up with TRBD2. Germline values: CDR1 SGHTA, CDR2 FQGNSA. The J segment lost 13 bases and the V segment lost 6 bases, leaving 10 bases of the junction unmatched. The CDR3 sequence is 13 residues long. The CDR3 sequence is CASRAGGPPAQFF. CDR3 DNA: TGTGCCAGCAGGGCGGGGGGGCCCCCCGCCCAGTTCTTC. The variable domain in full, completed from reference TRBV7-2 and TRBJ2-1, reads GAGVSQSPSNKVTEKGKDVELRCDPISGHTALYWYRQSLGQGLEFLIYFQGNSAPDKSGLPSDRFSAERTGGSVSTLTIQRTQQEDSAVYLCASRAGGPPAQFFGPGTRLTVL.

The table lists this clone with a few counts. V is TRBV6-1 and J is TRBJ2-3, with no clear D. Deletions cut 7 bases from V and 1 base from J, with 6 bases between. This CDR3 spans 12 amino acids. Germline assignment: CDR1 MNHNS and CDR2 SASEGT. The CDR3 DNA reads TGTGCCAGCACTATACGCACAGATACGCAGTATTTT. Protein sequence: CASTIRTDTQYF.

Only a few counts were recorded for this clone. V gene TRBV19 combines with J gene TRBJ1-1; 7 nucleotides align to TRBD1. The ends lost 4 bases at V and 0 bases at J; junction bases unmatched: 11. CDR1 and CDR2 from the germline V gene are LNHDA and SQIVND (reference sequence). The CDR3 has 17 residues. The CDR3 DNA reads TGTGCCAGTAGTAGGGCGGAGGACAGGCGATTGAACACTGAAGCTTTCTTT. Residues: CASSRAEDRRLNTEAFF.

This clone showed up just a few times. As DNA, the CDR3 is TGTGCCAGCAGCGGACCGGGAGCCATCATGAACACTGAAGCTTTCTTT. Protein sequence: CASSGPGAIMNTEAFF. The gene calls are TRBV9 and TRBJ1-1; D is undetermined. Between the trimmed V and J ends, which lost 3 bases and 0 bases, there was a span of 15 bases. This CDR3 is built from 16 residues. Germline V gene data show CDR1 as SGDLS and CDR2 as YYNGEE. Complete variable domain (other parts from reference TRBV9 and TRBJ1-1): DSGVTQTPKHLITATGQRVTLRCSPRSGDLSVYWYQQSLDQGLQFLIQYYNGEERAKGNILERFSAQQFPDLHSELNLSSLELGDSALYFCASSGPGAIMNTEAFFGQGTRLTVV.

The CDR3 nucleotides read TGTGCCAGCAGCTCGAGGTGGGGAAGGGGAGAAAAACTGTTTTTT. Encoded protein: CASSSRWGRGEKLFF. This sequence joins TRBV7-3 and TRBJ1-4; a weak D match, TRBD1 (5 bases). CDR3 length: 15 amino acids. The germline gives CDR1 SGHTA, CDR2 FQGTGA. V lost 4 bases, J lost 8 bases, and 17 bases lay in between.

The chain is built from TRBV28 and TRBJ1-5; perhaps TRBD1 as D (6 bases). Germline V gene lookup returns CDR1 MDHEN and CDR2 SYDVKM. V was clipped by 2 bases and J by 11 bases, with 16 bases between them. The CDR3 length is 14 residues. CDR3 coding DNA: TGTGCCAGCAGTTTAGGTGGGATCCCAGGGGCCCAGCATTTT. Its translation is CASSLGGIPGAQHF.

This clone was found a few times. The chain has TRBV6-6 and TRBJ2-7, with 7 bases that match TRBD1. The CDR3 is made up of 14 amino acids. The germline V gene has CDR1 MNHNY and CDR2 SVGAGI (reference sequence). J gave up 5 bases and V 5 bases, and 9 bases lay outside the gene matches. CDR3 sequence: CASSPTTGMNEQYV. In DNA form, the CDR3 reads TGTGCCAGCAGTCCCACGACAGGGATGAACGAGCAGTACGTC.

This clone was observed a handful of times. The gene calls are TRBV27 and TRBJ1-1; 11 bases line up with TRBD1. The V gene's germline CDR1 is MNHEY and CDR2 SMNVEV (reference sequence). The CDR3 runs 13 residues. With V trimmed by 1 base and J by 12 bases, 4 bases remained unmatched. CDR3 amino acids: CASSLWDRGFSFF. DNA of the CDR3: TGTGCCAGCAGTTTATGGGACAGGGGGTTTTCTTTCTTT.

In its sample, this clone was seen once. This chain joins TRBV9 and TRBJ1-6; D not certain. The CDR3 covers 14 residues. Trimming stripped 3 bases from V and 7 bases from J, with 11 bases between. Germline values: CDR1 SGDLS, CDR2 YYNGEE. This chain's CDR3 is CASSAGLENSPLHF. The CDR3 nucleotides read TGTGCCAGCAGCGCCGGACTGGAAAATTCACCCCTCCACTTT.

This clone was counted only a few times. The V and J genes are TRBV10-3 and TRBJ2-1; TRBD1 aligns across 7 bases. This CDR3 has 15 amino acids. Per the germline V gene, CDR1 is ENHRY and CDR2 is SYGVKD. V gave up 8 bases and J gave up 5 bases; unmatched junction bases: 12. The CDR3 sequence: CAIARDPGGHNEQFF. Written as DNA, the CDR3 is TGTGCCATCGCTCGGGACCCAGGGGGTCACAATGAGCAGTTCTTC.

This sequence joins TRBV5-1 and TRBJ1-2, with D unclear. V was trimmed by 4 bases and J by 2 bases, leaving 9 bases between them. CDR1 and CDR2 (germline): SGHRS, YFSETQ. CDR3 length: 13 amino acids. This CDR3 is CASSMDGNYGYTF. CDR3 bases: TGCGCCAGCAGCATGGACGGGAACTATGGCTACACCTTC.

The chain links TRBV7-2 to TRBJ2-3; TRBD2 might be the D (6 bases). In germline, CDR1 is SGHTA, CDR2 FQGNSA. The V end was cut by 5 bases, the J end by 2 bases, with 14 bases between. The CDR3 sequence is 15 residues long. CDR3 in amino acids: CASSVGTRHTDTQYF. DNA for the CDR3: TGTGCCAGCAGCGTCGGGACTCGACACACAGATACGCAGTATTTT.

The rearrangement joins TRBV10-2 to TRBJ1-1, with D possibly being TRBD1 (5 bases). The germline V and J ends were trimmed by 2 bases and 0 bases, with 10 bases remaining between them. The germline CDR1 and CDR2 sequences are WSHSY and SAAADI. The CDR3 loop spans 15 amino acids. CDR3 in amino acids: CASSEVGGVNTEAFF. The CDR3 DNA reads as TGCGCCAGCAGTGAGGTGGGGGGTGTGAACACTGAAGCTTTCTTT.

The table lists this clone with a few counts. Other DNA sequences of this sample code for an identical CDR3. CDR3 residues: CASSPQQGNTEAFF. CDR3 DNA sequence: TGTGCCAGCTCACCACAGCAGGGTAACACTGAAGCTTTCTTT. V and J are TRBV18 and TRBJ1-1, with a tentative D call TRBD1 (5 bases). Germline CDR1 reads KGHSH; CDR2 reads LQKENI. The CDR3 covers 14 residues. V was pared by 1 base and J by 2 bases, with 8 bases between.

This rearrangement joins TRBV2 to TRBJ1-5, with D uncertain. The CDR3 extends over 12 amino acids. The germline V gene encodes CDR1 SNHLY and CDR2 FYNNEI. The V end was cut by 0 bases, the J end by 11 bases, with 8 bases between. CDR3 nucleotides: TGTGCCAGCAGTGAAGCGCGAGACTCCCAGCATTTT. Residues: CASSEARDSQHF.

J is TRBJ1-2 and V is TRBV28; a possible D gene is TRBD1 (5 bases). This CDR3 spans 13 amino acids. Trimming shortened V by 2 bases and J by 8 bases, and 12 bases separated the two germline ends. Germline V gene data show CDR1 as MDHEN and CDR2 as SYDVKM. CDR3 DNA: TGTGCCAGCAGTTTAGTTCTGGAGGGGGGCTACACCTTC. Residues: CASSLVLEGGYTF.

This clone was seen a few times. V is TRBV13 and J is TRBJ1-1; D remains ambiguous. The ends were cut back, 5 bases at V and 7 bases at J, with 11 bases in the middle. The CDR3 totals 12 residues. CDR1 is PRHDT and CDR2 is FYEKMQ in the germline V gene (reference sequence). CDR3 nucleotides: TGTGCCAGCAGCCAGGCATCCCTTGAAGCTTTCTTT. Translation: CASSQASLEAFF.

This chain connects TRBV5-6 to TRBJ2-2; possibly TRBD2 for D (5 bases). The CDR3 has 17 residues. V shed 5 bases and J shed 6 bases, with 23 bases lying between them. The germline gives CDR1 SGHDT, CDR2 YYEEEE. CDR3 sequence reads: CASSRRTGIGLPGELFF. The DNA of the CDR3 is TGTGCCAGCAGTAGACGAACGGGGATCGGGCTTCCCGGGGAGCTGTTTTTT.

DNA of the CDR3: TGTGCCAGCAGGGGACCGACAGGGGGCTTAGAGGTGGAATGCTACGAGCAGTACGTC. Residues: CASRGPTGGLEVECYEQYV. J is TRBJ2-7 and V is TRBV6-4; 10 positions agree with TRBD1. The CDR3 contains 19 residues. The trim removed 6 bases at V and 3 bases at J, leaving 20 bases unmatched. CDR1 and CDR2 (germline): MRHNA, SNTAGT.

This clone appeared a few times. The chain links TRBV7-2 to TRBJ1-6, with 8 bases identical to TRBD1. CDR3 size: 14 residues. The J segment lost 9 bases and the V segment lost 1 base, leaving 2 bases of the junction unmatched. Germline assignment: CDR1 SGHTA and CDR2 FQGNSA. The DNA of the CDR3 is TGTGCCAGCAGCTTAGACAGGGGGTCTTCACCCCTCCACTTT. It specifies CASSLDRGSSPLHF.

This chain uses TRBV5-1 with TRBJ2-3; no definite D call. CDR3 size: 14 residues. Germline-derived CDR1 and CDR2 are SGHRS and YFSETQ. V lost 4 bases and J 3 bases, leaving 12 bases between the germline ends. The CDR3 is CASSANGQTDTQYF. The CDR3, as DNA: TGCGCCAGCAGCGCAAATGGGCAAACAGATACGCAGTATTTT.